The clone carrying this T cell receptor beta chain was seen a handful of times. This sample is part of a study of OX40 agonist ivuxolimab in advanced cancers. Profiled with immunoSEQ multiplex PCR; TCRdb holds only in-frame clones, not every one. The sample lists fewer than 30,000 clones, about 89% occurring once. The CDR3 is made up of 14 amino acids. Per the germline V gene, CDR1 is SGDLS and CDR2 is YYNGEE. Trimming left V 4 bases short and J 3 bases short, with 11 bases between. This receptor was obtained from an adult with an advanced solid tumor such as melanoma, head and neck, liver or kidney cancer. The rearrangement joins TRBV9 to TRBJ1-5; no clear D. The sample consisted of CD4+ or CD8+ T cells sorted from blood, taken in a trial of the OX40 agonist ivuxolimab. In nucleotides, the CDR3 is TGTGCCAGCAGCCCCTCGGGGAACAATCAGCCCCAGCATTTT. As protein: CASSPSGNNQPQHF. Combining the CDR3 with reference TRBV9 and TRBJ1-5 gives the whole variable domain DSGVTQTPKHLITATGQRVTLRCSPRSGDLSVYWYQQSLDQGLQFLIQYYNGEERAKGNILERFSAQQFPDLHSELNLSSLELGDSALYFCASSPSGNNQPQHFGDGTRLSIL.